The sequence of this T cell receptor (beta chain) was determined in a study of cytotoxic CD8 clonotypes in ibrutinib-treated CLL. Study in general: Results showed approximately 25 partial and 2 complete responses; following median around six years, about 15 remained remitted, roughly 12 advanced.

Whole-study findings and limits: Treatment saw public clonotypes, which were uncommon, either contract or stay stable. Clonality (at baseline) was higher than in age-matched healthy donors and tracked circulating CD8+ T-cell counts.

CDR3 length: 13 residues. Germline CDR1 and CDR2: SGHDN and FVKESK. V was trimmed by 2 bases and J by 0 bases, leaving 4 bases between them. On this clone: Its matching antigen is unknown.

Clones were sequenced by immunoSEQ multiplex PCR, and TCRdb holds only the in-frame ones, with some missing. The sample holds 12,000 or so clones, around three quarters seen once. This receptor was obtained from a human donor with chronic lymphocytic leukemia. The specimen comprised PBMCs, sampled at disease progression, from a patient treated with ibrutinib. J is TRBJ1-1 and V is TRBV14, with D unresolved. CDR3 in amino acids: CASSQQVNTEAFF. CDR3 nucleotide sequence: TGTGCCAGCAGCCAACAAGTGAACACTGAAGCTTTCTTT. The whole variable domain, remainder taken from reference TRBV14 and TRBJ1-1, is EAGVTQFPSHSVIEKGQTVTLRCDPISGHDNLYWYRRVMGKEIKFLLHFVKESKQDESGMPNNRFLAERTGGTYSTLKVQPAELEDSGVYFCASSQQVNTEAFFGQGTRLTVV.